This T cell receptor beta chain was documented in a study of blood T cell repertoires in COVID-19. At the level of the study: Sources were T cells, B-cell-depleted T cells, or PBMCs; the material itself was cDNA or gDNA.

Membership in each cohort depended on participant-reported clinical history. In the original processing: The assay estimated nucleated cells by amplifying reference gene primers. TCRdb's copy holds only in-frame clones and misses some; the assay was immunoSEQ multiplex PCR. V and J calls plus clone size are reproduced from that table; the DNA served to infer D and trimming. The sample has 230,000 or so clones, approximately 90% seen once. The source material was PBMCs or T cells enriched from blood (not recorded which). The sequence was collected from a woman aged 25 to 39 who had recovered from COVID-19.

The CDR3 spells CASSLYRTSTDTQYF. The CDR3 DNA reads TGTGCCAGCAGCCTATACAGGACCAGCACAGATACGCAGTATTTT. This rearrangement joins TRBV13 to TRBJ2-3; the D gene is possibly TRBD1 (5 bases). Germline CDR1 reads PRHDT; CDR2 reads FYEKMQ (reference sequence). The CDR3 length is 15 residues. V shed 5 bases and J shed 0 bases, with 12 bases lying between them.